The rows below give T cell receptor beta chains drawn from one sample of a study of CD8 T cells in Susac syndrome. In TCRdb, the immunoSEQ multiplex PCR reads were re-called with MiXCR into one record per CDR3 protein. Among roughly 80,000 distinct CDR3 sequences listed, around 93% were seen once. Sequenced: CD4+ T cells from PBMCs. The receptor source for this set is a human donor with Susac syndrome. Each CDR3 is given with its conserved first and last residue. D genes are given only for firm matches. Clone size is not always given. Where it is, it says once, few, many or a class for expanded clones.

>TRBJ2-1|TRBV19|TRBD2|NA
TGTGCCAGTAGTAGATTCAGCGGGAAGACCTTTTCCAACAATGAGCAGTTCTTC
CASSRFSGKTFSNNEQFF
>TRBJ2-5|TRBV12-3/TRBV12-4|NA|NA
TGTGCCAGCAGCCCCTTTAGGGGGGGGAACCAAGAGACCCAGTACTTC
CASSPFRGGNQETQYF
>TRBJ2-5|TRBV2|NA|once
TGTGCCACCCGGCCGGACCAAGAGACCCAGTACTTC
CATRPDQETQYF
>TRBJ1-2|TRBV29-1|NA|NA
TGCAGCGTTGAAGATATGAGACTGAGGGGCTACACCTTC
CSVEDMRLRGYTF
>TRBJ2-1|TRBV29-1|NA|NA
TGCAGCGAGATCCGACTAGGTTACGATGAGCAGTTCTTC
CSEIRLGYDEQFF
>TRBJ2-2|TRBV29-1|NA|NA
TGCAGCGTTATCCCGGGACCTAACACCGGGGAGCTGTTTTTT
CSVIPGPNTGELFF
>TRBJ2-5|TRBV3-1|TRBD2|NA
TGTGCCAGCAGCCACCCTAGGGGGACTAGCGTGGGAGAGACCCAGTACTTC
CASSHPRGTSVGETQYF
>TRBJ2-5|TRBV5-1|TRBD1|NA
TGCGCCAGCTACCGATGGGACAGGGAGGGGGAGACCCAGTACTTC
CASYRWDREGETQYF
>TRBJ2-1|TRBV7-8|NA|NA
TGTGCCAGCAGCTTTGACGGGGTCCTCAATGAGCAGTTCTTC
CASSFDGVLNEQFF
>TRBJ1-1|TRBV20-1|NA|once
TGCAGTGCTAGAGATCCTAGGGCGCAGGTCACTGAAGCTTTCTTT
CSARDPRAQVTEAFF